The source of this T cell receptor (beta chain) is a study of shared clonotypes between healthy human individuals. TCRdb keeps only in-frame clones here, not all; method: immunoSEQ multiplex PCR. The repertoire includes 2,500,000 or so clones, over 85% of them detected once, and about 0.13% sits in the top ten. This CDR3 contains 16 residues. Germline CDR1 reads SGHTA; CDR2 reads FQGNSA. J was trimmed by 4 bases and V by 0 bases; bases with no gene match: 8. The genes are TRBV7-2 and TRBJ1-2, with 7 bases matching TRBD1. Sequences were obtained from naive CD4+ T cells sorted from blood. As for subset: CD45RA+ positively selected. This sequence was found in a man between 18 and 35 years old in good health. CDR3: CASSLARQGAGYGYTF. CDR3 nucleotides: TGTGCCAGCAGCTTAGCCCGACAGGGAGCGGGCTATGGCTACACCTTC.